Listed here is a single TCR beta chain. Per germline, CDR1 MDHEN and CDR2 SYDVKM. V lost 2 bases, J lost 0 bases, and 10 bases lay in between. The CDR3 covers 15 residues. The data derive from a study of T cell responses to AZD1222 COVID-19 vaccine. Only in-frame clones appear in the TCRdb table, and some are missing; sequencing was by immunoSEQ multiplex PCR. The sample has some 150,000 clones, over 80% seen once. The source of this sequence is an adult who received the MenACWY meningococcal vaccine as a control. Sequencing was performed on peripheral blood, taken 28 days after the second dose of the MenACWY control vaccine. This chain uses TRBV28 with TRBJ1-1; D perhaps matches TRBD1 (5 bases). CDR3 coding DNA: TGTGCCAGCAGTTTAACTGGGGGAATGAACACTGAAGCTTTCTTT. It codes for CASSLTGGMNTEAFF.